The T cell receptor beta chain described here comes from a study of blood T cell repertoires in COVID-19. Study information: The samples span acute and convalescent COVID-19 from the United States, Italy and Spain. T cells, B-cell-depleted T cells, or PBMCs supplied cDNA or gDNA.

This clone was found once. Per the original data handling: Amplification of reference gene primers provided the estimated nucleated cell counts. Sequencing used immunoSEQ multiplex PCR; TCRdb keeps in-frame clones, though not all of them. That table supplies the V and J calls and clone size; D and trimming were determined from the DNA. The table lists over 250,000 clones, around nine tenths of them singletons. Trimming took 11 bases from V and 1 from J, leaving 16 bases between them. CDR1 and CDR2 from the germline V gene are SGHTA and FQGTGA. The CDR3 length is 14 residues. The rearrangement uses TRBV7-3 and TRBJ2-3; maybe TRBD1 (6 bases). Material for sequencing was peripheral blood. The sequence was collected from a man aged 40-50 years who had recovered from COVID-19. In nucleotides, the CDR3 is TGTGCCTCCTCGGACAGCGGAGGCACAGATACGCAGTATTTT. This translates into CASSDSGGTDTQYF.